This T cell receptor (beta chain) was sequenced in a study of CD8 T cells in Susac syndrome. Random hexamers were used to reverse transcribe about 0.45 to 1 ug of RNA. TCRdb re-derived calls from the immunoSEQ multiplex PCR reads in MiXCR, one entry per CDR3 protein. This sample carries around 170,000 distinct CDR3 sequences, approximately 95% of them seen once, and the ten largest clones take around 0.16%. TCR beta sequencing was performed on blood CD8+ and CD4+ T cells. Specimen: CD8+ T cells from PBMCs. The clonotype comes from a human donor with Susac syndrome.

The CDR3 nucleotides read TGTGCCACCAGCAGAGATCTGGTCGGCCAGGGGGAGAACTATGGCTACACCTTC. Its translation is CATSRDLVGQGENYGYTF. V usage is TRBV15 and J usage is TRBJ1-2, with 7 positions matching TRBD1. The CDR3 has 18 amino acids. In germline, CDR1 is LNHNV, CDR2 YYDKDF (reference sequence). Losses at the gene ends were 0 bases for V and 2 bases for J; bases not matched to a gene: 12.